This T cell receptor (beta chain) was found in a study of CD8+CD57+ T cells in acquired aplastic anemia. Overall study: Sorted CD4+ and CD8+ cells yielded DNA averaging approximately 3 ug. There were roughly 9.8 million reads, on average, for CD4+ cells from healthy donors. Whole-study results and caveats: Patients and healthy controls showed no significant CD8+ Simpson's diversity difference. It was found that roughly 29 CD8+ CDR3 sequences were shared between patients and controls.

This clonotype came up many times. What it binds is unknown. The V gene's germline CDR1 is MGHRA and CDR2 YSYEKL. Trimming took 1 base from V and 4 from J, leaving 22 bases between them. The CDR3 is made up of 18 amino acids. The template used for profiling TCR beta VDJ and CDR3 was genomic DNA. MiXCR, run by TCRdb on the reads, gives a single entry per CDR3 protein. This sample has 200,000 to 250,000 distinct CDR3 sequences, with roughly 57% found just once. V usage is TRBV4-1 and J usage is TRBJ2-5; D may be TRBD1 or TRBD2 (6 bases each). The sample was sorted CD4+, CD8+, or CD8+CD57+ T cells (not recorded which) from PBMCs. This clonotype was sampled from a human donor in good health. The CDR3 sequence: CASSQGWPGAPGAETQYF. The CDR3 DNA reads as TGCGCCAGCAGCCAAGGCTGGCCTGGGGCTCCGGGGGCAGAGACCCAGTACTTC.